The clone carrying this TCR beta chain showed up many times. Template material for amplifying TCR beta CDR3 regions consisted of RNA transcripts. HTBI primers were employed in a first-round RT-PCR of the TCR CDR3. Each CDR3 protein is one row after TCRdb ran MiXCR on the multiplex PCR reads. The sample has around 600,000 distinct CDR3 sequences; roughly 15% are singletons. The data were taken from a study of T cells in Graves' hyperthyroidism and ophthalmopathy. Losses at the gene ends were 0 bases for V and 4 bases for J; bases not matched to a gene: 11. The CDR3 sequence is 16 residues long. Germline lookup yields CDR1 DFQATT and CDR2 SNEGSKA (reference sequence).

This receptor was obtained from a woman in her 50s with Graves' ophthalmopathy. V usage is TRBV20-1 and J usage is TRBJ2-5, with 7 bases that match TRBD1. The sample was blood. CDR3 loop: CSARDLGATGRETQYF. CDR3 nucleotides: TGCAGTGCTAGAGATCTTGGAGCGACAGGGAGAGAGACCCAGTACTTC.